One sample yielded the 16 T cell receptor beta chains listed below, sequenced in a study of T-cell reconstitution after alpha-beta-depleted transplantation in children. The authors prepared the TCRbeta library with unique molecular identifiers. TCRdb redid the calling of the PCR reads with MiXCR, one entry per CDR3 protein. The table shows about 410,000 distinct CDR3 sequences, with around 21% occurring only once. Here the sequenced sample was PBMCs from the stem cell graft donor, taken from the stem cell graft. All receptors derive from a human donor who donated a stem cell graft to a child with acute myeloid leukemia.

This clonotype has only a few counts. The chain recombines TRBV12-3 or TRBV12-4 with TRBJ2-5; TRBD2 matches 7 bases. V shed 7 bases, J shed 3 bases, and the junction held 2 bases outside the gene matches. The CDR3 is 12 amino acids. The CDR3 here is CASTAGEETQYF. The CDR3 coding sequence is TGTGCCAGCACCGCGGGGGAAGAGACCCAGTACTTC.

On this clonotype itself: As the CDR3 is not closed by the conserved phenylalanine or tryptophan, this likely results from a read error. The chain recombines TRBV24-1 with TRBJ2-1; possibly TRBD2 for D (7 bases). CDR1 is KGHDR, CDR2 SFDVKD, per germline. The length of the CDR3 is 16 residues. Trimming pared 3 bases from V and 9 bases from J, leaving 20 bases between. CDR3 protein: CATSDTTGGRFREQFS. CDR3 coding DNA: TGTGCCACCAGTGATACGACGGGGGGCAGGTTTCGTGAGCAGTTCTCC.

The CDR3 loop is CSIPGTGGTHYEQYF. CDR3 DNA: TGCAGCATTCCCGGGACAGGGGGTACCCACTACGAGCAGTACTTC. V and J are TRBV29-1 and TRBJ2-7, with 11 bases identical to TRBD1. The CDR3 has 15 amino acids. Trimming cost V 8 bases and J 3 bases; bases outside gene matches: 12. CDR1 SQVTM and CDR2 ANQGSEA come from the germline V gene.

The rearrangement joins TRBV7-9 to TRBJ2-3, with TRBD2 as a possible D gene (6 bases). The CDR3 is 16 residues long. Germline loops: CDR1 SEHNR, CDR2 FQNEAQ (reference sequence). V was cut by 3 bases and J by 1 base, with 14 bases left in between. The CDR3 protein is CASSFHAGRRTDTQYF. The CDR3 nucleotides are TGTGCCAGCAGCTTCCATGCAGGGAGGCGCACAGATACGCAGTATTTT.

V and J are TRBV6-5 and TRBJ1-3; 7 positions agree with TRBD1. The CDR3 is made up of 17 amino acids. V was pared by 0 bases and J by 0 bases, with 5 bases of the junction left unmatched. Per the germline V gene, CDR1 is MNHEY and CDR2 is SVGAGI. The CDR3: CASSYSGTDASGNTIYF. The CDR3 DNA sequence: TGTGCCAGCAGTTACTCCGGGACAGACGCCTCTGGAAACACCATATATTTT.

The genes are TRBV2 and TRBJ2-4, with D perhaps TRBD1 or TRBD2 (5 bases each). Germline CDR1 reads SNHLY; CDR2 reads FYNNEI. Trimming took 2 bases from V and 10 from J, leaving 15 bases between them. This CDR3 is 14 amino acids long. The CDR3 is CASSEPLRGPIQYF. The CDR3 DNA sequence: TGTGCCAGCAGTGAACCCCTCCGGGGCCCTATTCAGTACTTC.

This clonotype was seen many times. This chain uses TRBV20-1 with TRBJ1-1, with a possible D match to TRBD1 (5 bases). Germline CDR1 is DFQATT and CDR2 is SNEGSKA (reference sequence). The germline V and J ends were trimmed by 3 bases and 3 bases, with 11 bases remaining between them. CDR3 size: 13 residues. CDR3 in DNA: TGCAGTGCTAGGGGGGGTAAGGACACTGAAGCTTTCTTT. Its protein is CSARGGKDTEAFF.

This clonotype is a singleton in its sample. In DNA, the CDR3 is TGTGCCAGCAGCAATGGTGTCAGTGATACGCAGTATTTT. The encoded protein is CASSNGVSDTQYF. The chain joins TRBV7-9 to TRBJ2-3; D remains unclear. In germline, CDR1 is SEHNR, CDR2 FQNEAQ (reference sequence). The CDR3 sequence is 13 residues long. Trimming took 5 bases from V and 6 from J, leaving 12 bases between them. Filled out from reference TRBV7-9 and TRBJ2-3, the complete variable domain reads DTGVSQNPRHKITKRGQNVTFRCDPISEHNRLYWYRQTLGQGPEFLTYFQNEAQLEKSRLLSDRFSAERPKGSFSTLEIQRTEQGDSAMYLCASSNGVSDTQYFGPGTRLTVL.

This clonotype has ten or more counts. In nucleotides, the CDR3 is TGCGCCAGCAGCTTGGAAGCGGGGGATAAGTTCTTC. Translation gives CASSLEAGDKFF. The chain is built from TRBV5-1 and TRBJ2-1; 8 bases agree with TRBD2. Germline V gives CDR1 SGHRS, CDR2 YFSETQ. CDR3 size: 12 residues. The V segment lost 0 bases and the J segment 14 bases; nucleotides outside the gene matches: 4.

This clonotype was observed a handful of times. The rearrangement links TRBV20-1 to TRBJ2-1; perhaps TRBD2 as D (6 bases). The CDR3 spans 13 residues. CDR1 is DFQATT, CDR2 SNEGSKA, per germline (reference sequence). V lost 3 bases to trimming and J lost 9 bases, with 15 bases between them. The CDR3 DNA reads as TGCAGTGCTAGCGGGAGAGGAGGATTTGAGCAGTTCTTC. Protein: CSASGRGGFEQFF.

This clonotype was counted only a few times. The chain links TRBV24-1 to TRBJ2-2, with D possibly TRBD1 on 6 matching bases. Deletions cut 3 bases from V and 0 bases from J, with 16 bases between. Germline loops: CDR1 KGHDR, CDR2 SFDVKD. The CDR3 has 18 residues. CDR3 bases: TGTGCCACCAGTGATCCGCTGGACAGACGATCGAACACCGGGGAGCTGTTTTTT. Translated, it gives CATSDPLDRRSNTGELFF.

The V and J genes are TRBV6-2 or TRBV6-3 and TRBJ2-1, with D possibly TRBD1 on 5 matching bases. The V end was cut by 0 bases, the J end by 1 base, with 10 bases between. Germline CDR1 reads MNHEY; CDR2 reads SVGEGT. This CDR3 comprises 16 residues. The CDR3, as DNA: TGTGCCAGCAGTTACTCCCCGCAGGGTTCCTACAATGAGCAGTTCTTC. Its protein product is CASSYSPQGSYNEQFF.

This chain connects TRBV4-1 to TRBJ1-2; D gene ambiguous. CDR1 MGHRA and CDR2 YSYEKL come from the germline V gene. The CDR3 is made up of 14 amino acids. The V end lost 0 bases, the J end lost 7 bases, and 12 bases lay between the germline ends. The CDR3 nucleotides are TGCGCCAGCAGCCAAGAGTTCTCAGTGACTGGCTACACCTTC. As protein: CASSQEFSVTGYTF.

This clonotype was observed many times. V is TRBV20-1 and J is TRBJ2-1; TRBD1 matches 7 bases. The CDR3 is made up of 15 amino acids. The V gene's germline CDR1 is DFQATT and CDR2 SNEGSKA (reference sequence). V lost 3 bases, J lost 7 bases, and 12 bases stayed unmatched. Here the CDR3 reads CSASDSLTGWNEQFF. The CDR3, as DNA: TGCAGTGCTAGCGACTCCTTGACAGGGTGGAATGAGCAGTTCTTC.

A few counts support this clonotype. The rearrangement joins TRBV24-1 to TRBJ2-1, with TRBD2 identical over 10 bases. CDR3 length: 16 residues. Looked up from germline, CDR1 is KGHDR and CDR2 is SFDVKD. V lost 4 bases, J lost 2 bases, and 4 bases stayed unmatched. CDR3 bases: TGTGCCACCAGTGAGGATACTAGCGGGACCTACAATGAGCAGTTCTTC. It specifies CATSEDTSGTYNEQFF.

The sample holds a few counts of this clonotype. The chain couples TRBV6-1 to TRBJ2-3, with TRBD2 matching over 12 bases. Looked up from germline, CDR1 is MNHNS and CDR2 is SASEGT. The length of the CDR3 is 15 residues. Unmatched junction bases numbered 3, after V lost 6 bases and J lost 2 bases. CDR3 in amino acids: CASRRTSGITDTQYF. CDR3 coding DNA: TGTGCCAGCAGAAGGACTAGCGGGATCACAGATACGCAGTATTTT.